The 26 T cell receptor beta chains reported below all come from one sample, sequenced in a study of vaccination effects on CD4 cells after COVID-19. Antigen specificity for these receptors is unknown. Before sequencing took place, the ViraFEST assay used viral peptide pools to expand antigen-specific CD4+ T cells. Cells that had been cultured for approximately ten days were the source of isolated CD4+ T cells. Participants were vaccinated with two doses of either the BNT162b2 or mRNA-1273 vaccine. Clones were read by immunoSEQ multiplex PCR, and TCRdb kept only the in-frame ones, dropping some. The profile shows 25,000 to 35,000 clones, roughly 81% of them singletons. Sequencing was performed on CD4+ T cells from PBMCs cultured with HCoV-229E spike peptides, taken after COVID-19 vaccination. All receptors derive from a human donor who received a COVID-19 vaccine.

This chain links TRBV5-1 with TRBJ2-7; D gene uncertain. CDR1 is SGHRS and CDR2 is YFSETQ in the germline V gene. The V end was cut by 3 bases, the J end by 2 bases, with 3 bases between. The CDR3 runs to 11 residues. The CDR3 reads CASSSAYEQYF. The CDR3 DNA reads as TGCGCCAGCAGCTCAGCCTACGAGCAGTACTTC.

In its sample, this clone was seen once. This chain uses TRBV18 with TRBJ1-1; 11 nucleotides line up with TRBD1. The length of the CDR3 is 16 residues. Per germline, CDR1 KGHSH and CDR2 LQKENI. J lost 5 bases, V lost 3 bases, and 8 bases had no gene match. The CDR3 bases are TGTGCCAGCTCACCCGGAGGACAGGGGGCTGGGACTGAAGCTTTCTTT. Encoded protein: CASSPGGQGAGTEAFF.

This clone has just a few counts. This chain joins TRBV6-5 and TRBJ1-2; D is perhaps TRBD1 (5 bases). This CDR3 has 15 amino acids. Germline V lookup: CDR1 MNHEY, CDR2 SVGAGI. The germline V and J ends were trimmed by 0 bases and 6 bases, with 14 bases remaining between them. In DNA form, the CDR3 reads TGTGCCAGCAGTTACTCCGGCCAGGGCCTGGATGGCTACACCTTC. This encodes CASSYSGQGLDGYTF.

The chain links TRBV2 to TRBJ2-7; D unclear. CDR3 length equals 16 residues. With 7 bases removed from V and 0 bases from J, the gap between germline ends came to 19 bases. The germline V gene encodes CDR1 SNHLY and CDR2 FYNNEI. The CDR3 bases are TGTGCCAGCATCTCCCGACAAGGTTGGGACTCCTACGAGCAGTACTTC. It is translated as CASISRQGWDSYEQYF.

This chain joins TRBV5-1 and TRBJ1-1; D might be TRBD1 (5 bases). Between the trimmed V and J ends, which lost 4 bases and 4 bases, there was a span of 17 bases. The CDR3 loop spans 15 amino acids. CDR1 is SGHRS and CDR2 is YFSETQ in the germline V gene. The CDR3 region is CASSVIGADGTEAFF. CDR3 nucleotides: TGCGCCAGCAGCGTGATAGGGGCTGATGGCACTGAAGCTTTCTTT.

Written as DNA, the CDR3 is TGTGCCAGCAGCTTGAATGCACAGGGGACTGAAGCTTTCTTT. Its translation: CASSLNAQGTEAFF. The chain recombines TRBV11-2 with TRBJ1-1, with 7 bases identical to TRBD1. The CDR3 length is 14 residues. Germline CDR1 reads SGHAT; CDR2 reads FQNNGV. Trimming at V came to 3 bases and at J to 5 bases, leaving 6 bases not matched to a gene.

This clone was picked up a small number of times. V usage is TRBV5-1 and J usage is TRBJ1-2; a weak D match, TRBD1 (6 bases). Germline V CDR1 and CDR2: SGHRS, YFSETQ. The CDR3 loop spans 15 amino acids. Trimming left V 1 base short and J 1 base short, with 11 bases between. For the CDR3, the DNA is TGCGCCAGCAGCTTGCAAGGGGGGCTTAACTATGGCTACACCTTC. Residues: CASSLQGGLNYGYTF.

This chain uses TRBV29-1 with TRBJ1-1; D is unresolved. The germline V gene has CDR1 SQVTM and CDR2 ANQGSEA. The CDR3 has 13 amino acids. V shed 2 bases and J shed 1 base, with 8 bases lying between them. The CDR3 DNA reads as TGCAGCGTTGAAAGTCAGGCGAACACTGAAGCTTTCTTT. This sequence encodes CSVESQANTEAFF.

The DNA of the CDR3 is TGTGCCATCAGTGAGTCTTCTAGCGGGGGGGCTAGCAGGAATGAGCAGTTCTTC. It specifies CAISESSSGGASRNEQFF. The rearrangement uses TRBV10-3 and TRBJ2-1; 12 bases fit TRBD2. The CDR3 has 18 residues. Germline CDR1 and CDR2: ENHRY and SYGVKD. The junction had 10 bases not matched to a gene; V was cut back by 0 bases and J by 7 bases.

The chain uses TRBV6-4 and TRBJ2-2; unclear D gene. With 8 bases removed from V and 6 bases from J, the gap between germline ends came to 7 bases. The germline V gene encodes CDR1 MRHNA and CDR2 SNTAGT. There are 11 residues in the CDR3. The CDR3 DNA sequence: TGTGCCAGCTATAGTGCCGGGGAGCTGTTTTTT. This encodes CASYSAGELFF.

This rearrangement joins TRBV11-3 to TRBJ1-1; TRBD1 is a possible D gene (5 bases). The CDR3 runs 15 residues. Trimming cost V 0 bases and J 1 base, with 9 bases left between them. Germline CDR1 is SGHNT and CDR2 is YENEEA. CDR3 region: CASSLEGRRNTEAFF. CDR3 sequence (DNA): TGTGCCAGCAGCTTAGAGGGGCGGAGGAACACTGAAGCTTTCTTT.

The gene calls are TRBV19 and TRBJ2-2; TRBD1 might be the D (6 bases). This CDR3 spans 15 amino acids. V dropped 3 bases and J dropped 3 bases, with 11 bases sitting between them. Germline-derived CDR1 and CDR2 are LNHDA and SQIVND (reference sequence). CDR3 residues: CASSIVGAYTGELFF. The CDR3 DNA reads TGTGCCAGTAGTATCGTGGGGGCGTACACCGGGGAGCTGTTTTTT.

V usage is TRBV20-1 and J usage is TRBJ2-7; D is unresolved. This CDR3 comprises 12 residues. V lost 3 bases and J 4 bases, leaving 10 bases between the germline ends. Looked up from germline, CDR1 is DFQATT and CDR2 is SNEGSKA (reference sequence). In nucleotides, the CDR3 is TGCAGTGCTAGTCGCCCCGAGTACGAGCAGTACTTC. Protein: CSASRPEYEQYF.

The J gene is TRBJ2-3, the V gene TRBV15; D is undetermined. CDR3 length: 12 amino acids. Deletions cut 0 bases from V and 9 bases from J, with 7 bases between. CDR1 LNHNV and CDR2 YYDKDF come from the germline V gene (reference sequence). This chain's CDR3 is CATSRDIETQYF. CDR3 sequence (DNA): TGTGCCACCAGCAGAGATATAGAGACGCAGTATTTT. Full variable domain (outside the CDR3, taken from reference TRBV15 and TRBJ2-3): DAMVIQNPRYQVTQFGKPVTLSCSQTLNHNVMYWYQQKSSQAPKLLFHYYDKDFNNEADTPDNFQSRRPNTSFCFLDIRSPGLGDTAMYLCATSRDIETQYFGPGTRLTVL.

The chain employs TRBV7-9 and TRBJ2-3; D is perhaps TRBD1 or TRBD2 (5 bases each). Germline CDR1 and CDR2: SEHNR and FQNEAQ (reference sequence). The V and J ends lost 5 bases and 0 bases respectively, with 15 bases between them. The CDR3 is 16 residues long. The CDR3, as DNA: TGTGCCAGCAGCCACGGGGCAGGGACGAGCACAGATACGCAGTATTTT. This codes for CASSHGAGTSTDTQYF.

Concerning this clone: The sample carries other DNA sequences with the same CDR3. This sequence joins TRBV6-4 and TRBJ2-1, with TRBD2 identical over 8 bases. V was clipped by 0 bases and J by 4 bases; unmatched bases: 2. Germline V gene lookup returns CDR1 MRHNA and CDR2 SNTAGT. CDR3 length: 15 residues. CDR3 protein: CASSDSSGSYNEQFF. In nucleotides, the CDR3 is TGTGCCAGCAGTGACTCGAGCGGGAGTTACAATGAGCAGTTCTTC.

The chain combines TRBV5-1 with TRBJ2-7, with D perhaps given as TRBD1 or TRBD2 (6 bases each). Per the germline V gene, CDR1 is SGHRS and CDR2 is YFSETQ. Between the trimmed V and J ends, which lost 3 bases and 7 bases, there was a span of 17 bases. The CDR3 consists of 14 residues. CDR3 nucleotides: TGCGCCAGCAGCTCAGGACAGTTTGCGGGGGAGCAGTACTTC. This codes for CASSSGQFAGEQYF.

The chain joins TRBV3-1 (or the pseudogene TRBV3-2) to TRBJ2-5; D may be TRBD2 (6 bases). This CDR3 comprises 16 residues. V shed 3 bases and J shed 5 bases, with 19 bases lying between them. The V gene's germline CDR1 is LGHDT and CDR2 YNNKEL (reference sequence). CDR3 protein: CASSQNLLAPGETQYF. In DNA form, the CDR3 reads TGTGCCAGCAGCCAGAATCTACTAGCCCCAGGGGAGACCCAGTACTTC.

This chain connects TRBV15 to TRBJ2-1, with D hard to call. This CDR3 region has 15 residues. Trimming took off 0 bases at V and 9 bases at J, with 15 bases between the two ends. The germline CDR1 and CDR2 sequences are LNHNV and YYDKDF (reference sequence). The CDR3 region is CATSRDPGRFSEQFF. In nucleotides, the CDR3 is TGTGCCACCAGCAGAGATCCCGGACGTTTTAGTGAGCAGTTCTTC.

The rearrangement uses TRBV2 and TRBJ2-2; 9 bases line up with TRBD1. J gave up 6 bases and V 5 bases, and 10 bases lay outside the gene matches. This CDR3 has 16 residues. Per the germline V gene, CDR1 is SNHLY and CDR2 is FYNNEI. CDR3 coding DNA: TGTGCCAGCAGTAAATCCGGGACAGGGAGATCCGGGGAGCTGTTTTTT. Its translation: CASSKSGTGRSGELFF.

The genes are TRBV6-5 and TRBJ2-1; 13 bases line up with TRBD2. Germline CDR1 MNHEY, CDR2 SVGAGI. This CDR3 is built from 15 residues. Trimming took 5 bases from V and 8 from J; bases not matched to a gene: 6. The CDR3 nucleotides are TGTGCCAGCAGTCGGACTAGCGGGGGATCACATGAGCAGTTCTTC. Its translation: CASSRTSGGSHEQFF.

DNA of the CDR3: TGTGCCAGCAGCGTGATGCCCATTGGGTCCAACTATGGCTACACCTTC. Its protein product is CASSVMPIGSNYGYTF. V usage is TRBV9 and J usage is TRBJ1-2; D is uncertain. V shed 2 bases and J shed 2 bases, with 16 bases lying between them. The germline CDR1 and CDR2 sequences are SGDLS and YYNGEE. The CDR3 contains 16 residues.

This chain uses TRBV5-1 with TRBJ1-6; 7 nucleotides align to TRBD1. The CDR3 runs 14 residues. V shed 4 bases, J shed 7 bases, and the junction held 5 bases outside the gene matches. The germline V gene encodes CDR1 SGHRS and CDR2 YFSETQ. DNA for the CDR3: TGCGCCAGCAGCCTAGGGACAGCCAATTCACCCCTCCACTTT. Its translation: CASSLGTANSPLHF.

This clone showed up just once. The chain employs TRBV10-2 and TRBJ2-1; D call uncertain. This CDR3 contains 15 residues. Germline V gene sequence: CDR1 WSHSY, CDR2 SAAADI. V lost 3 bases and J 7 bases, leaving 16 bases between the germline ends. Here the CDR3 DNA reads TGCGCCAGCAGTGAAAGACGGACGGGTTTAAATGAGCAGTTCTTC. This sequence encodes CASSERRTGLNEQFF.

Written as DNA, the CDR3 is TGCGCCAGCAGCCCCTTGCTTTCCGGGACGCAGGGGCCGGAAGCTTTCTTT. Translated: CASSPLLSGTQGPEAFF. The chain is built from TRBV4-1 and TRBJ1-1; a possible D gene is TRBD1 (6 bases). The CDR3 has 17 amino acids. The ends were cut back, 4 bases at V and 8 bases at J, with 26 bases in the middle. CDR1 and CDR2 from the germline V gene are MGHRA and YSYEKL.

J is TRBJ2-3 and V is TRBV12-5, with 10 bases fitting TRBD1. This CDR3 has 14 amino acids. The trim removed 6 bases at V and 7 bases at J, leaving 7 bases unmatched. The germline V gene has CDR1 LGHNT and CDR2 FRNRAP. The CDR3 here is CASGPGTGDYTQYF. In nucleotides, the CDR3 is TGTGCTAGTGGCCCCGGGACAGGGGATTATACGCAGTATTTT.